This T cell receptor (beta chain) was obtained from a study of blood T cells in healthy people across ages. Overall study context: Capture by template switching was about one barcoded beta molecule per two T cells.

Those donating, healthy Caucasian individuals from Russia, were aged roughly 6 to 90. Through a sample-barcoded 5' primer and a J-beta primer mix, a second PCR was run for roughly 7 to 11 cycles. Every single cDNA molecule received a tag from a template-switch adaptor with 12 random nucleotides. TCRdb re-called the 5' RACE reads with MiXCR, one entry per CDR3 protein. This sample has roughly 1,500,000 distinct CDR3 sequences, with around 35% found just once. This clonotype was counted between two and nine times. The V segment lost 3 bases and the J segment 2 bases; nucleotides outside the gene matches: 8. CDR1 is SGHRS and CDR2 is YFSETQ in the germline V gene. The CDR3 length is 16 residues.

Sample: blood. This TCR came from a woman in her thirties in good health. The chain is built from TRBV5-1 and TRBJ2-7; TRBD2 matches 10 bases. The CDR3 protein is CASSSKLAGIPYEQYF. The CDR3 DNA reads TGCGCCAGCAGCTCCAAACTAGCGGGGATCCCCTACGAGCAGTACTTC. Full variable domain (outside the CDR3, taken from reference TRBV5-1 and TRBJ2-7): KAGVTQTPRYLIKTRGQQVTLSCSPISGHRSVSWYQQTPGQGLQFLFEYFSETQRNKGNFPGRFSGRQFSNSRSEMNVSTLELGDSALYLCASSSKLAGIPYEQYFGPGTRLTVT.